A selection of T cell receptor beta chains follows, all from one sample in a study of T cell responses to AZD1222 COVID-19 vaccine. Libraries were prepared by immunoSEQ multiplex PCR; TCRdb keeps only in-frame clonotypes and omits some of them. The data hold 150,000 to 200,000 clones, with over 80% observed a single time. This specimen was peripheral blood, taken on day 0 of AZD1222 vaccination. All receptors come from an adult in good health. The CDR3 runs from the conserved cysteine through the conserved F or W. A D gene is named only where the DNA matches it firmly. A clone size is listed for some rows: how often the clone was seen (once, few, many), or a class if it is expanded.

CDR3nt: TGTGCCAGCAGCGGGGGTTGGGCCCGAAATTCACCCCTCCACTTT
CDR3aa: CASSGGWARNSPLHF
abundance: -
v_gene: TRBV28
j_gene: TRBJ1-6
d_gene: -

CDR3nt: TGTGCCAGCAGTTTGAATACAGGTGAAAAACTGTTTTTT
CDR3aa: CASSLNTGEKLFF
abundance: -
v_gene: TRBV12-3/TRBV12-4
j_gene: TRBJ1-4
d_gene: -

CDR3nt: TGCGCCAGCAGCTTGGGGGCTAGCGAATACAATGAGCAGTTCTTC
CDR3aa: CASSLGASEYNEQFF
abundance: -
v_gene: TRBV5-1
j_gene: TRBJ2-1
d_gene: -

CDR3nt: TGTGCCAGCAGGACACAGGGAAGGGGAAACACCATATATTTT
CDR3aa: CASRTQGRGNTIYF
abundance: -
v_gene: TRBV6-5
j_gene: TRBJ1-3
d_gene: -

CDR3nt: TGTGCCAGCAGCCCCGGTTTGGTGGTTCATGAAAAACTGTTTTTT
CDR3aa: CASSPGLVVHEKLFF
abundance: -
v_gene: TRBV6-5
j_gene: TRBJ1-4
d_gene: -

CDR3nt: TGTGCCAGCAGCCAAAGCTCCGGGACAGGGAGCGGCTACACCTTC
CDR3aa: CASSQSSGTGSGYTF
abundance: -
v_gene: TRBV3-1/TRBV3-2
j_gene: TRBJ1-2
d_gene: TRBD1

CDR3nt: TGTGCCAGTAGTACTTTACCCGGGACAGCCTACGAGCAGTACTTC
CDR3aa: CASSTLPGTAYEQYF
abundance: -
v_gene: TRBV19
j_gene: TRBJ2-7
d_gene: TRBD1

CDR3nt: TGTGCCAGCTCGAACATAGAGGCAGGGGTCGAAGGTCAGCATTTT
CDR3aa: CASSNIEAGVEGQHF
abundance: -
v_gene: TRBV18
j_gene: TRBJ1-5
d_gene: -

CDR3nt: TGCGCCAGCAGCCACCCGGGACAGGGTTTTGGCTACACCTTC
CDR3aa: CASSHPGQGFGYTF
abundance: -
v_gene: TRBV4-1
j_gene: TRBJ1-2
d_gene: TRBD1

CDR3nt: TGTGCCAGCAGCTTGGGCCGGACAGGGAAGAGATACGAGCAGTACTTC
CDR3aa: CASSLGRTGKRYEQYF
abundance: once
v_gene: TRBV5-4
j_gene: TRBJ2-7
d_gene: TRBD1

CDR3nt: TGTGCCAGCAGCTTGGCCGGCCTAAGGGGTGTGTTTTTT
CDR3aa: CASSLAGLRGVFF
abundance: -
v_gene: TRBV5-4
j_gene: TRBJ2-2
d_gene: -

CDR3nt: TGTGCCACCAGTGATCCGGGACTAGCGGGGAATGAGCAGTTCTTC
CDR3aa: CATSDPGLAGNEQFF
abundance: -
v_gene: TRBV24-1
j_gene: TRBJ2-1
d_gene: TRBD2

CDR3nt: TGTGCCAGCAGCTTAGTGGGGGGAACCTACGAGCAGTACTTC
CDR3aa: CASSLVGGTYEQYF
abundance: -
v_gene: TRBV7-9
j_gene: TRBJ2-7
d_gene: -

CDR3nt: TGTGCTAGTGGTTCGGGACAGGGGGACTCCTACGAGCAGTACTTC
CDR3aa: CASGSGQGDSYEQYF
abundance: -
v_gene: TRBV12-5
j_gene: TRBJ2-7
d_gene: TRBD1

CDR3nt: TGCGCCAGCAGCCCTAACGAAGATACGCAGTATTTT
CDR3aa: CASSPNEDTQYF
abundance: -
v_gene: TRBV5-1
j_gene: TRBJ2-3
d_gene: -

CDR3nt: TGTGCCAGTGGGCAGGGGCCCTACGAGCAGTACTTC
CDR3aa: CASGQGPYEQYF
abundance: few
v_gene: TRBV19
j_gene: TRBJ2-7
d_gene: -

CDR3nt: TGTGCCAGCAGCCTAACCCTGGACAGCCCCTATGGCTACACCTTC
CDR3aa: CASSLTLDSPYGYTF
abundance: -
v_gene: TRBV3-1/TRBV3-2
j_gene: TRBJ1-2
d_gene: -

CDR3nt: TGTGCCAGCAGCCCCGACAGACTTCAAGAGACCCAGTACTTC
CDR3aa: CASSPDRLQETQYF
abundance: -
v_gene: TRBV7-2
j_gene: TRBJ2-5
d_gene: -

CDR3nt: TGTGCCAGTAGTATTCCTGGACAGGGGGGCGGACAGCCCCAGCATTTT
CDR3aa: CASSIPGQGGGQPQHF
abundance: -
v_gene: TRBV19
j_gene: TRBJ1-5
d_gene: TRBD1

CDR3nt: TGTGCCAGTAGTGGGTTCACCGGGACGACGGCTAACTATGGCTACACCTTC
CDR3aa: CASSGFTGTTANYGYTF
abundance: many
v_gene: TRBV19
j_gene: TRBJ1-2
d_gene: -

CDR3nt: TGCGCCAGCAGCCGAGAGACTAGCGGGAGACCCGGGGTAGGCGAGCAGTACTTC
CDR3aa: CASSRETSGRPGVGEQYF
abundance: -
v_gene: TRBV4-1
j_gene: TRBJ2-7
d_gene: TRBD2

CDR3nt: TGTGCCAGCAGCCAACTAGCGGGAGGCATCGGGGAGCTGTTTTTT
CDR3aa: CASSQLAGGIGELFF
abundance: once
v_gene: TRBV27
j_gene: TRBJ2-2
d_gene: TRBD2

CDR3nt: TGCGCCAGCAGCTCCGGACTGGACTCCTACGAGCAGTACTTC
CDR3aa: CASSSGLDSYEQYF
abundance: -
v_gene: TRBV5-1
j_gene: TRBJ2-7
d_gene: -

CDR3nt: TGTGCCAGCAGCTGGGGACAGGGGAATTCACCCCTCCACTTT
CDR3aa: CASSWGQGNSPLHF
abundance: -
v_gene: TRBV7-9
j_gene: TRBJ1-6
d_gene: TRBD1

CDR3nt: TGTGCCAGCAGCTTCGCGGTCTCCTACGAGCAGTACTTC
CDR3aa: CASSFAVSYEQYF
abundance: once
v_gene: TRBV11-2
j_gene: TRBJ2-7
d_gene: -

CDR3nt: TGTGCCACCAGCAGAGCCGGGACAACTGGAAACACCATATATTTT
CDR3aa: CATSRAGTTGNTIYF
abundance: -
v_gene: TRBV15
j_gene: TRBJ1-3
d_gene: -

CDR3nt: TGTGCCAGCAGAGCAACCGGGACAGGGAAGAATGAGCAGTTCTTC
CDR3aa: CASRATGTGKNEQFF
abundance: -
v_gene: TRBV6-5
j_gene: TRBJ2-1
d_gene: TRBD1

CDR3nt: TGTGCCAGCAGTCCCCAATCACAGTCCTACGAGCAGTACTTC
CDR3aa: CASSPQSQSYEQYF
abundance: -
v_gene: TRBV6-5
j_gene: TRBJ2-7
d_gene: -

CDR3nt: TGCAGCGTAAGGGACTTCTACGAGCAGTACTTC
CDR3aa: CSVRDFYEQYF
abundance: -
v_gene: TRBV29-1
j_gene: TRBJ2-7
d_gene: -

CDR3nt: TGTGCCAGCAGCAACCGTCCTGGCGTTTACAATGAGCAGTTCTTC
CDR3aa: CASSNRPGVYNEQFF
abundance: -
v_gene: TRBV5-8
j_gene: TRBJ2-1
d_gene: -

CDR3nt: TGTGCCAGCAGTCTAAAGGAATATAGCAATCAGCCCCAGCATTTT
CDR3aa: CASSLKEYSNQPQHF
abundance: -
v_gene: TRBV28
j_gene: TRBJ1-5
d_gene: -

CDR3nt: TGTGCCAGCAGCTTGCGGTCAGGGTTTGGTGAAAAACTGTTTTTT
CDR3aa: CASSLRSGFGEKLFF
abundance: -
v_gene: TRBV28
j_gene: TRBJ1-4
d_gene: -

CDR3nt: TGTGCCAGTAGTACCCCCCCTCGGTGGGAGCAGTTCTTC
CDR3aa: CASSTPPRWEQFF
abundance: few
v_gene: TRBV19
j_gene: TRBJ2-1
d_gene: -

CDR3nt: TGTGCCAGCAGCTTAACTTTCGTCGGGGGCTACGAGCAGTACTTC
CDR3aa: CASSLTFVGGYEQYF
abundance: -
v_gene: TRBV7-2
j_gene: TRBJ2-7
d_gene: -

CDR3nt: TGTGCCAGCAGTGCGACACAGGGGGTAGGGGGGGCCAACGTCCTGACTTTC
CDR3aa: CASSATQGVGGANVLTF
abundance: -
v_gene: TRBV6-1
j_gene: TRBJ2-6
d_gene: TRBD1

CDR3nt: TGCGCCAGCAGCTTGGCCGTAAGCTCCTATAATTCACCCCTCCACTTT
CDR3aa: CASSLAVSSYNSPLHF
abundance: -
v_gene: TRBV5-1
j_gene: TRBJ1-6
d_gene: -

CDR3nt: TGTGCCAGCAGCTTGGGTAGTTCGAACACCGGGGAGCTGTTTTTT
CDR3aa: CASSLGSSNTGELFF
abundance: -
v_gene: TRBV5-4
j_gene: TRBJ2-2
d_gene: -

CDR3nt: TGTGCCAGCAGTTACCGGGGGACTGGGGCCAACGTCCTGACTTTC
CDR3aa: CASSYRGTGANVLTF
abundance: -
v_gene: TRBV6-5
j_gene: TRBJ2-6
d_gene: -

CDR3nt: TGTGCCAGCAGTGGCGGCACTAGCGGAGCCCTCGGAGATACGCAGTATTTT
CDR3aa: CASSGGTSGALGDTQYF
abundance: -
v_gene: TRBV6-1
j_gene: TRBJ2-3
d_gene: TRBD2

CDR3nt: TGCGCCAGCAGCTTGATGACAGGGGCAAATGAAAAACTGTTTTTT
CDR3aa: CASSLMTGANEKLFF
abundance: -
v_gene: TRBV5-1
j_gene: TRBJ1-4
d_gene: TRBD1

CDR3nt: TGTGCCAGCAGTCGTGGGGCAGCGACTGAAGCTTTCTTT
CDR3aa: CASSRGAATEAFF
abundance: -
v_gene: TRBV6-2/TRBV6-3
j_gene: TRBJ1-1
d_gene: -

CDR3nt: TGTGCCAGCAGCCTCTCGGGGACAGATTACAATGAGCAGTTCTTC
CDR3aa: CASSLSGTDYNEQFF
abundance: -
v_gene: TRBV7-9
j_gene: TRBJ2-1
d_gene: TRBD1

CDR3nt: TGCGCCAGCAGCCTCCAAGGGACGGGAGAATACGAGCAGTACTTC
CDR3aa: CASSLQGTGEYEQYF
abundance: -
v_gene: TRBV4-1
j_gene: TRBJ2-7
d_gene: -